This T cell receptor beta chain appears in the sequencing data of a study of CD8+ T cells in alopecia areata. V dropped 9 bases and J dropped 6; count of bases not matched to a gene: 2. Per the germline V gene, CDR1 is ENHRY and CDR2 is SYGVKD. The CDR3 contains 13 residues. This clone was counted between two and nine times. What it binds is not known. Other DNA sequences in the same sample also yield this CDR3. Once RNA had been extracted, it was reverse transcribed into cDNA to act as the sequencing template. The table came from immunoSEQ multiplex PCR; TCRdb's copy has only in-frame clones and leaves some out. The repertoire holds 200,000 or so clones, with about three fifths as singletons. Treatment in this sample: oral pan-JAK inhibitor, 5-10 mg twice daily. Findings of the study overall: Among the 100 top clones, expanded CD8+ clones, like scalp clonality, were significantly decreased by tofacitinib.

V and J are TRBV10-3 and TRBJ2-1, with 13 bases fitting TRBD2. The sequence was obtained from a human donor with alopecia areata. Source: CD4+ T cells sorted from blood, taken at week 24, from a patient treated with tofacitinib. The CDR3 loop reads CAIGLAGANEQFF. In DNA, the CDR3 is TGTGCCATAGGACTAGCGGGGGCCAATGAGCAGTTCTTC.